This TCR beta chain was recorded in a study of Graves' ophthalmopathy and Graves' hyperthyroidism. Findings of the study overall: Blood samples also showed most expanded thyroid clonotypes exceeding 0.001 frequency. The 13-signature model separated ophthalmopathy from stable hyperthyroidism at roughly 88% sensitivity and around 80% specificity.

The CDR3 is 15 amino acids. V shed 4 bases and J 0 bases; nucleotides not matched to a gene: 5. Germline CDR1 reads LNHDA; CDR2 reads SQIVND (reference sequence). Amplification of TCR beta CDR3 regions used RNA transcripts. A first-round RT-PCR used HTBI primers, followed by a second-round multiplex PCR. Each CDR3 protein is one row after TCRdb ran MiXCR on the multiplex PCR reads. This sample carries roughly 700,000 distinct CDR3 sequences, roughly 40% of them seen once, and the ten largest clones take about 40%. On this clonotype: Its specificity is unknown.

The chain has TRBV19 and TRBJ2-7, with 8 nucleotides matching TRBD1. The origin of this receptor is an adult man with Graves' ophthalmopathy. The sequenced sample consisted of peripheral blood. In nucleotides, the CDR3 is TGTGCCAGTAGTAGGACGACAGGGGCCTCCTACGAGCAGTACTTC. Encoded protein: CASSRTTGASYEQYF. Full variable domain (outside the CDR3, taken from reference TRBV19 and TRBJ2-7): DGGITQSPKYLFRKEGQNVTLSCEQNLNHDAMYWYRQDPGQGLRLIYYSQIVNDFQKGDIAEGYSVSREKKESFPLTVTSAQKNPTAFYLCASSRTTGASYEQYFGPGTRLTVT.